This is a list of T cell receptor beta chains from one sample in a study of T cell repertoires in cytomegalovirus infection. TCRdb reprocessed the reads via MiXCR and lists one record per CDR3 protein. The sample includes about 330,000 distinct CDR3 sequences, about 35% of them seen just once. Their target antigens are unknown. The sample consisted of cultured PBMCs, taken from culture after CMV antigen stimulation. These receptors all stem from a human donor in good health (CMV status not recorded). Some clones in this sample may be carry-over from other donors' samples. Both conserved end residues are part of each CDR3. D genes are given only for firm matches. The size entry is marked missing in some rows and otherwise reads once, few, many or a size class.

v_gene	abundance	d_gene	j_gene	CDR3aa	CDR3nt
TRBV7-2	many	TRBD2	TRBJ2-1	CASSGSAYNEQFF	TGTGCCAGTAGCGGGAGCGCCTACAATGAGCAGTTCTTC
TRBV29-1	NA	NA	TRBJ2-6	CSVVQAFSGANVLTF	TGCAGCGTTGTTCAGGCTTTCTCTGGGGCCAACGTCCTGACTTTC
TRBV6-2/TRBV6-3	NA	NA	TRBJ2-7	CASSPTGNEQYF	TGTGCCAGCAGTCCCACAGGAAACGAGCAGTACTTC
TRBV7-9	NA	NA	TRBJ2-3	CAGARDTQYF	TGTGCCGGAGCTCGGGATACGCAGTATTTT
TRBV7-2	NA	NA	TRBJ2-3	CASSLVGGVAEASTDTQYF	TGTGCCAGCAGCTTAGTTGGAGGGGTAGCGGAAGCCAGCACAGATACGCAGTATTTT
TRBV7-2	NA	TRBD2	TRBJ2-1	CASNAVLTSATFF	TGTGCCAGCAACGCCGTACTTACTAGCGCGACGTTCTTC
TRBV7-2	NA	NA	TRBJ1-1	CASSLFPSGGNTEAFF	TGTGCCAGCAGCTTATTCCCGAGTGGCGGGAACACTGAAGCTTTCTTT
TRBV12-5	few	NA	TRBJ2-1	CASGLVISRDSGRNPNNEQFF	TGTGCTAGTGGTTTGGTAATATCTCGGGATAGCGGTCGGAACCCCAACAATGAGCAGTTCTTC
TRBV6-2/TRBV6-3	NA	NA	TRBJ1-1	CASSYIPNVRTEAFF	TGTGCCAGCAGTTACATCCCTAATGTAAGGACTGAAGCTTTCTTT
TRBV18	NA	NA	TRBJ1-4	CASSPDVPATNEKLFF	TGTGCCAGCTCACCAGACGTACCTGCAACTAATGAAAAACTGTTTTTT
TRBV20-1	NA	TRBD2	TRBJ2-1	CSARDRRRLAVNEQFF	TGCAGTGCTAGAGATCGGCGGAGACTAGCGGTCAATGAGCAGTTCTTC
TRBV12-3/TRBV12-4	few	TRBD2	TRBJ2-3	CASNPGLTSDTDTQYF	TGTGCCAGCAATCCCGGCTTGACTAGCGACACAGATACGCAGTATTTT
TRBV7-6	NA	NA	TRBJ2-1	CASSQDGLSYNEQFF	TGTGCTAGCAGCCAGGACGGACTGTCCTACAATGAGCAGTTCTTC
TRBV5-1	NA	NA	TRBJ1-1	CASSSGHQNTEAFF	TGCGCCAGCAGCAGTGGACACCAGAACACTGAAGCTTTCTTT
TRBV19	NA	NA	TRBJ1-1	CASSIVGGNTEAFF	TGTGCCAGTAGTATAGTAGGGGGGAACACTGAAGCTTTCTTT
TRBV4-3	few	TRBD1	TRBJ1-2	CASSPDRGSTIGGYTF	TGCGCCAGCAGTCCGGACAGGGGATCCACCATAGGGGGCTACACCTTC
TRBV7-2	many	NA	TRBJ1-1	CASTRTAGNTEAFF	TGTGCCAGCACCCGAACTGCGGGTAACACTGAAGCTTTCTTT
TRBV19	NA	NA	TRBJ2-1	CASSIAGGFYNEQFF	TGTGCCAGTAGTATAGCGGGCGGGTTCTACAATGAGCAGTTCTTC
TRBV24-1	NA	NA	TRBJ1-2	CATSESDKVYGYTF	TGTGCCACCAGTGAATCAGACAAAGTCTATGGCTACACCTTC
TRBV11-3	few	TRBD2	TRBJ2-5	CASSFSRGSSRGTQYF	TGTGCCAGCAGCTTCTCTCGCGGGAGCTCGAGGGGGACCCAGTACTTC
TRBV5-4	NA	TRBD1	TRBJ1-2	CASSFPGQPNYGYTF	TGTGCCAGCAGTTTTCCGGGACAGCCAAACTATGGCTACACCTTC
TRBV19	NA	TRBD2	TRBJ2-1	CASSRLAAGNEQFF	TGTGCCAGTAGTCGACTAGCGGCGGGCAATGAGCAGTTCTTC
TRBV4-3	few	NA	TRBJ2-6	CASSQEAGSGANVLTF	TGCGCCAGCAGCCAAGAAGCAGGCTCTGGGGCCAACGTCCTGACTTTC
TRBV20-1	few	NA	TRBJ2-2	CSAPDAQRDTGELFF	TGCAGTGCTCCTGATGCCCAGCGCGACACCGGGGAGCTGTTTTTT
TRBV6-2/TRBV6-3	NA	NA	TRBJ1-2	CASSYGGGGYTF	TGTGCCAGCAGTTACGGTGGAGGAGGCTACACCTTC
TRBV7-9	few	NA	TRBJ2-5	CASTLKQETQYF	TGTGCCAGCACACTTAAACAAGAGACCCAGTACTTC
TRBV28	NA	TRBD2	TRBJ2-1	CASSSASTSGGSYNEQFF	TGTGCCAGCAGTTCCGCCTCGACTAGCGGGGGGTCCTACAATGAGCAGTTCTTC
TRBV9	few	NA	TRBJ2-1	CASSPWPRSSYNEQFF	TGTGCCAGCAGCCCCTGGCCGAGGAGCTCCTACAATGAGCAGTTCTTC
TRBV7-2	many	NA	TRBJ1-2	CASSWDDYGYTF	TGTGCCAGCAGTTGGGACGACTATGGCTACACCTTC
TRBV5-5	NA	NA	TRBJ2-1	CASTHTWGGEGEQFF	TGTGCCAGCACCCATACGTGGGGGGGCGAAGGTGAGCAGTTCTTC
TRBV12-3/TRBV12-4	NA	NA	TRBJ1-1	CASSLFLREVSEAFF	TGTGCCAGCAGTTTATTCCTCAGGGAGGTATCTGAAGCTTTCTTT
TRBV7-2	NA	TRBD1	TRBJ1-1	CASSSGQGATEAFF	TGTGCCAGCAGCTCGGGACAGGGAGCAACTGAAGCTTTCTTT
TRBV10-3	few	NA	TRBJ2-5	CAIAGGSGETQYF	TGTGCCATAGCTGGAGGGAGCGGAGAGACCCAGTACTTC
TRBV27	NA	TRBD1	TRBJ1-5	CASRRQGAYQPQHF	TGTGCCAGCAGGAGACAGGGGGCATATCAGCCCCAGCATTTT
TRBV19	few	NA	TRBJ2-7	CATPGEGLEQYF	TGTGCCACCCCAGGGGAAGGTCTCGAGCAGTACTTC
TRBV7-9	few	TRBD2	TRBJ2-3	CASSPKAGNRDTQYF	TGTGCCAGCAGCCCAAAAGCGGGAAACAGAGATACGCAGTATTTT
TRBV7-2	many	TRBD2	TRBJ2-5	CASSLASGNGETQYF	TGTGCCAGCAGCTTAGCGAGCGGGAATGGGGAGACCCAGTACTTC
TRBV24-1	NA	NA	TRBJ1-1	CATSAVPTADSMDPNTEAFF	TGTGCCACCAGTGCCGTACCCACCGCCGACTCCATGGACCCGAACACTGAAGCTTTCTTT
TRBV11-2	NA	NA	TRBJ2-1	CASSLPGPTAEGEQFF	TGTGCCAGCAGCCTGCCGGGCCCAACGGCTGAGGGGGAGCAGTTCTTC
TRBV6-5	few	NA	TRBJ2-7	CASSYSRTYEQYF	TGTGCCAGCAGTTACAGCAGGACCTACGAGCAGTACTTC
TRBV28	NA	TRBD1	TRBJ1-1	CASSYFPIRSGGWAFF	TGTGCCAGCAGTTATTTCCCGATCCGTTCAGGGGGGTGGGCTTTCTTT
TRBV7-9	few	NA	TRBJ2-1	CASSPTYGLGDNEQFF	TGTGCCAGCAGCCCAACGTATGGGTTAGGGGACAATGAGCAGTTCTTC
TRBV7-8	NA	NA	TRBJ1-3	CASSLFGGSSGNTIYF	TGTGCCAGCAGCTTATTTGGGGGCAGCTCTGGAAACACCATATATTTT
TRBV12-3/TRBV12-4	NA	NA	TRBJ2-2	CASSTNTDLTGELFF	TGTGCCAGCAGCACCAACACCGACCTCACCGGGGAGCTGTTTTTT
TRBV6-6	NA	NA	TRBJ2-7	CASSYWGRDMGSYEQYF	TGTGCCAGCAGTTACTGGGGGAGAGACATGGGCTCCTACGAGCAGTACTTC
TRBV6-2/TRBV6-3	NA	TRBD2	TRBJ2-7	CASSPTGTSGRNEQYF	TGTGCCAGCAGTCCCACAGGGACTAGCGGGAGGAACGAGCAGTACTTC
TRBV6-5	few	TRBD1	TRBJ2-1	CASSLHRGYEQFF	TGTGCCAGCAGTCTTCACAGGGGTTATGAGCAGTTCTTC
TRBV29-1	NA	NA	TRBJ2-1	CSAGSPKSSYNEQFF	TGCAGCGCCGGATCCCCTAAGAGCTCCTACAATGAGCAGTTCTTC
TRBV2	NA	NA	TRBJ2-7	CASGGARGNPYEQYF	TGTGCCAGCGGGGGGGCCAGGGGGAATCCCTACGAGCAGTACTTC
TRBV6-6	few	TRBD1	TRBJ1-1	CASSPRGQGLMNTEAFF	TGTGCCAGCAGTCCCCGAGGACAGGGGCTAATGAACACTGAAGCTTTCTTT
TRBV18	NA	NA	TRBJ1-1	CASSPREGVMNTEAFF	TGTGCCAGCTCACCTCGGGAGGGGGTTATGAACACTGAAGCTTTCTTT
TRBV20-1	NA	NA	TRBJ2-7	CSARDRERGIFLAYEQYF	TGCAGTGCTAGAGACCGGGAGAGAGGGATTTTCCTTGCCTACGAGCAGTACTTC
TRBV18	NA	NA	TRBJ2-1	CASSPSLGIVSYNEQFF	TGTGCCAGCTCACCATCTCTCGGGATTGTCTCCTACAATGAGCAGTTCTTC